The 26 T cell receptor beta chains reported below all come from one sample, sequenced in a study of T cell responses to AZD1222 COVID-19 vaccine. Method: immunoSEQ multiplex PCR; TCRdb's copy keeps in-frame clones and lacks some. The data show approximately 90,000 clones, about 89% seen once. Sequenced material: peripheral blood, taken on day 0 of AZD1222 vaccination. The receptors here all came from an adult in good health.

This sequence joins TRBV7-2 and TRBJ1-3; D possibly corresponds to TRBD1 (6 bases). Trimming stripped 7 bases from V and 4 bases from J, with 14 bases between. This CDR3 is 14 amino acids long. The germline V gene encodes CDR1 SGHTA and CDR2 FQGNSA. Here the CDR3 reads CASTEGGEGNTIYF. The CDR3 DNA reads as TGTGCCAGCACCGAGGGGGGGGAGGGAAACACCATATATTTT.

The V gene is TRBV18, the J gene TRBJ1-1; D is undetermined. With 4 bases removed from V and 4 bases from J, the gap between germline ends came to 22 bases. CDR3 length: 17 amino acids. The V gene's germline CDR1 is KGHSH and CDR2 LQKENI. CDR3: CASSHSVGPGGGTEAFF. CDR3 coding DNA: TGTGCCAGCTCACACTCGGTAGGACCGGGAGGAGGCACTGAAGCTTTCTTT.

V usage is TRBV7-2 and J usage is TRBJ1-4, with a possible D match to TRBD1 (5 bases). V was cut by 5 bases and J by 3 bases, with 16 bases left in between. The length of the CDR3 is 16 residues. Germline CDR1 and CDR2: SGHTA and FQGNSA. This CDR3 is CASSALGGLANEKLFF. The CDR3 nucleotides are TGTGCCAGCAGCGCGTTGGGGGGACTGGCTAATGAAAAACTGTTTTTT.

This clone was seen a single time. The V and J genes are TRBV10-3 and TRBJ2-7; 9 bases line up with TRBD1. Per the germline V gene, CDR1 is ENHRY and CDR2 is SYGVKD. The CDR3 has 14 residues. The trim removed 7 bases at V and 5 bases at J, leaving 9 bases unmatched. Written as DNA, the CDR3 is TGTGCCATCACTCGGGGGGACAGGGCAAACGAGCAGTACTTC. Its protein product is CAITRGDRANEQYF.

This chain joins TRBV21-1 and TRBJ1-2. TRBV21-1 is reported as a pseudogene. The CDR3 covers 15 residues. This CDR3 reads CASSKAAVLSSTSTF. In nucleotides, the CDR3 is TGTGCCAGCAGCAAAGCGGCCGTCCTATCTTCGACGAGCACCTTC.

V gene TRBV5-1 combines with J gene TRBJ2-7; 7 nucleotides line up with TRBD2. With 0 bases clipped from V and 3 bases from J, the junction kept 6 bases outside the gene matches. Per germline, CDR1 SGHRS and CDR2 YFSETQ. CDR3 length: 15 residues. The CDR3 coding sequence is TGCGCCAGCAGCTTGGGGGAGGGGCGCAGCTACGAGCAGTACTTC. Translation: CASSLGEGRSYEQYF. Looking up the rest from reference TRBV5-1 and TRBJ2-7 gives the full variable domain: KAGVTQTPRYLIKTRGQQVTLSCSPISGHRSVSWYQQTPGQGLQFLFEYFSETQRNKGNFPGRFSGRQFSNSRSEMNVSTLELGDSALYLCASSLGEGRSYEQYFGPGTRLTVT.

In this sample, this clone turned up once. The chain couples TRBV6-4 to TRBJ1-6; D remains unclear. In germline, CDR1 is MRHNA, CDR2 SNTAGT. Trimming stripped 4 bases from V and 9 bases from J, with 10 bases between. CDR3 length: 13 amino acids. The CDR3 DNA reads TGTGCCAGCAGTGGAGGACTGCCTTCACCCCTCCACTTT. Residues: CASSGGLPSPLHF.

The gene calls are TRBV30 and TRBJ1-2; 7 bases line up with TRBD1. The CDR3 extends over 13 amino acids. V shed 2 bases, J shed 7 bases, and the junction held 7 bases outside the gene matches. Germline CDR1 is GTSNPN and CDR2 is SVGIG (reference sequence). The CDR3 sequence: CAWSPDRLSGYTF. The DNA for the CDR3 is TGTGCCTGGAGTCCGGACAGGCTGAGTGGCTACACCTTC.

This clone was seen once. The rearrangement joins TRBV6-5 to TRBJ1-1; 7 bases match TRBD1. CDR1 is MNHEY and CDR2 is SVGAGI in the germline V gene. The CDR3 runs to 14 residues. V trimming: 9 bases; J trimming: 6 bases; junction bases outside the gene matches: 13. The CDR3 DNA follows: TGTGCCAGTACTTCCCGGGACAGTAATTCTGAAGCTTTCTTT. This encodes CASTSRDSNSEAFF.

This clone was recorded only once. The rearrangement links TRBV5-1 to TRBJ2-3; 10 bases fit TRBD1. The CDR3 length is 15 residues. With V trimmed by 6 bases and J by 2 bases, 6 bases remained unmatched. The germline CDR1 and CDR2 sequences are SGHRS and YFSETQ. CDR3 residues: CASKGTGDNTDTQYF. The CDR3 DNA sequence: TGCGCCAGCAAGGGGACAGGGGACAACACAGATACGCAGTATTTT.

Worth noting for this clone: Other DNA sequences in this sample translate to the same CDR3. The rearrangement joins TRBV7-3 to TRBJ2-3, with a possible D match to TRBD2 (7 bases). The CDR3 has 14 amino acids. Trimming cost V 3 bases and J 3 bases, with 10 bases left between them. Germline loops: CDR1 SGHTA, CDR2 FQGTGA. CDR3 sequence (DNA): TGTGCCAGCAGCTTCGGGGGGCGAACAGATACGCAGTATTTT. Its protein is CASSFGGRTDTQYF.

The V call is TRBV7-2, the J call TRBJ1-2; D may be TRBD1 (5 bases). Germline V lookup: CDR1 SGHTA, CDR2 FQGNSA. This CDR3 has 16 residues. Trimming took off 1 base at V and 4 bases at J, with 16 bases between the two ends. The CDR3 loop reads CASSLGWRGDVYGYTF. Here the CDR3 DNA reads TGTGCCAGCAGCTTAGGATGGAGGGGCGATGTCTATGGCTACACCTTC.

The J gene is TRBJ2-1, the V gene TRBV15; D is undetermined. The CDR3 is 14 residues long. V dropped 6 bases and J dropped 0 bases, with 9 bases sitting between them. Germline V CDR1 and CDR2: LNHNV, YYDKDF (reference sequence). Here the CDR3 reads CATRSDRSYNEQFF. For the CDR3, the DNA is TGTGCCACCAGGTCAGACCGCTCCTACAATGAGCAGTTCTTC.

This clone has just one count. The chain recombines TRBV19 with TRBJ1-1; no firm D call. Trimming left V 3 bases short and J 11 bases short, with 13 bases between. Per germline, CDR1 LNHDA and CDR2 SQIVND (reference sequence). This CDR3 region has 12 residues. The CDR3 DNA follows: TGTGCCAGTAGTATGAGACCGGGTAAGGCTTTCTTT. Translation gives CASSMRPGKAFF. Full variable domain (missing parts from reference TRBV19 and TRBJ1-1): DGGITQSPKYLFRKEGQNVTLSCEQNLNHDAMYWYRQDPGQGLRLIYYSQIVNDFQKGDIAEGYSVSREKKESFPLTVTSAQKNPTAFYLCASSMRPGKAFFGQGTRLTVV.

This clone was picked up a small number of times. The chain couples TRBV15 to TRBJ1-2, with 7 bases that match TRBD1. The CDR3 extends over 13 amino acids. V was clipped by 3 bases and J by 8 bases; unmatched bases: 6. Germline V lookup: CDR1 LNHNV, CDR2 YYDKDF (reference sequence). CDR3 sequence reads: CATSSRGFQGYTF. The CDR3, as DNA: TGTGCCACCAGCAGCAGGGGGTTTCAGGGCTACACCTTC.

This chain joins TRBV18 and TRBJ2-5; maybe TRBD1 (5 bases). The V and J ends lost 2 bases and 5 bases respectively, with 12 bases between them. CDR1 KGHSH and CDR2 LQKENI come from the germline V gene. This CDR3 spans 14 amino acids. The CDR3, as DNA: TGTGCCAGCTCACCAACGTCAGGGATGGAGACCCAGTACTTC. Translated: CASSPTSGMETQYF.

The genes are TRBV19 and TRBJ2-3; D remains unclear. Germline V gene data show CDR1 as LNHDA and CDR2 as SQIVND (reference sequence). The CDR3 has 16 amino acids. The germline V and J ends were trimmed by 5 bases and 2 bases, with 17 bases remaining between them. The CDR3 bases are TGTGCCAGTAGTGTTGCGGCCGCCAGGAACACAGATACGCAGTATTTT. This gives the protein CASSVAAARNTDTQYF.

This chain uses TRBV10-3 with TRBJ2-3; 8 positions match TRBD2. Trimming at V came to 0 bases and at J to 10 bases, leaving 15 bases not matched to a gene. Germline V CDR1 and CDR2: ENHRY, SYGVKD. The CDR3 runs to 17 residues. CDR3: CAISESNTGGTPKAQYF. CDR3 sequence (DNA): TGTGCCATCAGTGAGTCCAACACGGGGGGGACCCCGAAGGCGCAGTATTTT.

CDR3 in amino acids: CAISPGISAGNTIYF. The CDR3 DNA reads as TGTGCCATCAGTCCAGGGATTTCAGCTGGAAACACCATATATTTT. The chain couples TRBV10-3 to TRBJ1-3, with D perhaps TRBD1 (5 bases). CDR1 is ENHRY and CDR2 is SYGVKD in the germline V gene. V was cut by 5 bases and J by 2 bases, with 13 bases left in between. This CDR3 contains 15 residues.

The V call is TRBV6-5, the J call TRBJ1-5; 9 nucleotides match TRBD1. The CDR3 has 15 residues. With 7 bases clipped from V and 3 bases from J, the junction kept 7 bases outside the gene matches. CDR1 MNHEY and CDR2 SVGAGI come from the germline V gene. This CDR3 is CASTEHRGPNQPQHF. CDR3 DNA: TGTGCCAGCACCGAACACAGGGGGCCCAATCAGCCCCAGCATTTT.

The chain uses TRBV18 and TRBJ2-3; 8 bases line up with TRBD2. The V gene end was trimmed by 3 bases and the J gene end by 1 base; junction bases not matched to a gene: 6. The CDR3 is 16 amino acids. The germline CDR1 and CDR2 sequences are KGHSH and LQKENI. The CDR3 is CASSPLLSGGTDTQYF. CDR3 nucleotide sequence: TGTGCCAGCTCACCGCTCCTTAGCGGGGGCACAGATACGCAGTATTTT.

The table lists this clone with a few counts. The CDR3 DNA follows: TGTGCTAGTGGTTCCCCTGGACAGGGAGCTAACTATGGCTACACCTTC. Its translation is CASGSPGQGANYGYTF. The chain recombines TRBV12-5 with TRBJ1-2, with 8 bases that match TRBD1. J gave up 0 bases and V 4 bases, and 7 bases lay outside the gene matches. This CDR3 is 16 amino acids long. Germline V lookup: CDR1 LGHNT, CDR2 FRNRAP.

Here the CDR3 DNA reads TGTGCCAGCTCTCCCGGCACCTATAATCAGCCCCAGCATTTT. Translating it yields CASSPGTYNQPQHF. J is TRBJ1-5 and V is TRBV18, with D uncertain. From germline, CDR1 is KGHSH and CDR2 LQKENI. Trimming removed 6 bases from V and 4 bases from J, with 13 bases in between. This CDR3 is 14 amino acids long.

The chain has TRBV7-2 and TRBJ2-1; 7 nucleotides agree with TRBD1. Germline values: CDR1 SGHTA, CDR2 FQGNSA. This CDR3 has 15 amino acids. J was trimmed by 5 bases and V by 7 bases; bases with no gene match: 11. CDR3 DNA sequence: TGTGCCAGCACCCCCCTTAGGGGGCCCGACAATGAGCAGTTCTTC. Residues: CASTPLRGPDNEQFF.

V gene TRBV5-1 combines with J gene TRBJ2-3; no reliable D call. The CDR3 sequence is 13 residues long. Trimming removed 0 bases at V and 11 bases at J, with 13 bases between. Germline CDR1 reads SGHRS; CDR2 reads YFSETQ. The CDR3 region is CASSLDPPSGQYF. For the CDR3, the DNA is TGCGCCAGCAGCTTGGATCCCCCTTCGGGGCAGTATTTT.

This clone was picked up one time. V usage is TRBV18 and J usage is TRBJ2-2; 7 bases are shared with TRBD2. V shed 5 bases and J 1 base; nucleotides not matched to a gene: 7. The CDR3 is 16 amino acids. The germline gives CDR1 KGHSH, CDR2 LQKENI. CDR3 loop: CASSGRLAENTGELFF. In DNA, the CDR3 is TGTGCCAGCTCAGGACGTCTAGCGGAGAACACCGGGGAGCTGTTTTTT.